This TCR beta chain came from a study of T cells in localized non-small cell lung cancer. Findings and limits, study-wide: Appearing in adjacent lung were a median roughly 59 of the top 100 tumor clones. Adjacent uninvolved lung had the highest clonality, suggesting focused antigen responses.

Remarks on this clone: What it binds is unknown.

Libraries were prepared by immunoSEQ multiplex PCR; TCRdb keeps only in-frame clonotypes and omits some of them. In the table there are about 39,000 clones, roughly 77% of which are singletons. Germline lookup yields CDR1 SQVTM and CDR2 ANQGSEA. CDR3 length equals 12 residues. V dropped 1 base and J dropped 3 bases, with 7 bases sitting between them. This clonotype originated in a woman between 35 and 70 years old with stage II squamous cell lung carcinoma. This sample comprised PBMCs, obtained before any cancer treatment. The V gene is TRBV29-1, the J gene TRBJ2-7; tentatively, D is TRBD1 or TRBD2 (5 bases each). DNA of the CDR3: TGCAGCGTTGAAGCTGGGGGCTACGAGCAGTACTTC. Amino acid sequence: CSVEAGGYEQYF.